The present T cell receptor (beta chain) was sequenced within a study of Ad26.COV2.S vaccination and SARS-CoV-2 variants. Study summary: Once, or twice with 56 days between doses, Ad26.COV2.S was given intramuscularly. Study-level results: Using TCR breadth and depth analyses may have led to underestimated total T cell responses. Vaccinated and placebo-treated recipients had similar non-spike TCR breadth.

This clone was found once. Its antigen is not known. The method was immunoSEQ multiplex PCR; TCRdb's version includes in-frame clones alone and lacks a portion of them. Of 380,000 or so clones detected, roughly four fifths appear once; the ten largest clones hold about 8%. V lost 4 bases and J lost 0; bases outside the gene matches: 1. The CDR3 spans 14 residues. Germline V gene lookup returns CDR1 SGHNT and CDR2 YYREEE (reference sequence). Treatment given: over 15 received Ad26.COV2.S at low or high dose, single or two shots; about 5 received placebo; per-sample allocation not given. Specimen acquisition occurred on day 63 following the initial vaccine or placebo injection. Donation came from an adult in Boston who was aged 18-55 years.

This TCR derives from a person aged 18-65 years who received the Ad26.COV2.S COVID-19 vaccine or a placebo. The sample was peripheral blood, taken in a trial of Ad26.COV2.S vaccine versus placebo. The chain couples TRBV5-4 to TRBJ2-7; TRBD1 aligns across 10 bases. In DNA, the CDR3 is TGTGCCAGCAGCGACAGGGGGCTCTCCTACGAGCAGTACTTC. It translates to CASSDRGLSYEQYF. Based on the CDR3 plus reference TRBV5-4 and TRBJ2-7, the full variable domain is ETGVTQSPTHLIKTRGQQVTLRCSSQSGHNTVSWYQQALGQGPQFIFQYYREEENGRGNFPPRFSGLQFPNYSSELNVNALELDDSALYLCASSDRGLSYEQYFGPGTRLTVT.